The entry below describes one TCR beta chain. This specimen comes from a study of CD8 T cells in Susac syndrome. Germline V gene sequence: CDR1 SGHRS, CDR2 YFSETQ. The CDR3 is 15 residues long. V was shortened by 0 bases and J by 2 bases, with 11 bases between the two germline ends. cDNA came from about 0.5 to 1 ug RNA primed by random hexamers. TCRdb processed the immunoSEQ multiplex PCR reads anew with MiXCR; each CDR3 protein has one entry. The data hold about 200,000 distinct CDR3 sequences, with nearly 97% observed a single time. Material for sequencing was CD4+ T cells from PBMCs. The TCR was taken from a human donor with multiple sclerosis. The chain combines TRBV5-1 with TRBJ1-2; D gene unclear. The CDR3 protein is CASSLGYSLNYGYTF. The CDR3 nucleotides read TGCGCCAGCAGCTTGGGGTACAGCCTGAACTATGGCTACACCTTC.